This is a list of T cell receptor beta chains from one sample in a study of cytomegalovirus exposure and HLA in healthy donors. TCRdb's table, derived via immunoSEQ multiplex PCR, lists solely in-frame clones and lacks some. The profile covers 150,000 to 170,000 clones, with about 75% appearing a single time and over 1.1% taken by the ten largest. Sequencing was performed on PBMCs. The receptors here all came from a man in his late teens or twenties in good health and CMV-seronegative. Both conserved end residues are trimmed from each CDR3.

v_gene	len	j_gene	CDR3aa
TRBV27	13	TRBJ2-1	ASLQGGNPYNEQF
TRBV9	12	TRBJ2-1	ASSVATGGNEQF
TRBV6-5	12	TRBJ2-4	ASSLGQGTGQQY
TRBV5-1	13	-	ASSLGSQVGYEQY
TRBV4-3	14	TRBJ2-6	ASSGQGYSGANVLT
TRBV25-1	12	TRBJ2-7	ASSEFGTIHEQY
TRBV14	11	TRBJ2-1	ASSPRGSNEQF
TRBV27	12	TRBJ2-5	ASSLIAGDETQY
TRBV19	13	TRBJ2-1	ASSMEAGGWNEQF
TRBV6-5	12	TRBJ1-5	ASSYVSQGQPQH
TRBV11-2	14	TRBJ2-2	ASSRYRGPNTGELF
TRBV7-9	15	TRBJ1-1	ASSLGWGGKMNTEAF
TRBV5-1	16	TRBJ1-4	ASSLGESRVGTNEKLF
TRBV5-4	13	TRBJ1-1	ASSGTQGALTEAF
TRBV27	12	TRBJ1-3	ASRTGSVGNTIY
TRBV11-2	11	TRBJ2-7	ASTGTGRREQY
TRBV19	14	TRBJ2-2	ASSTPRQGSTGELF
TRBV9	10	TRBJ2-2	ASSVAAGELF
TRBV2	12	TRBJ2-1	ASRPGLAVNEQF
TRBV18	12	TRBJ2-1	ASSPPTGVYEQF
TRBV14	17	TRBJ1-1	ASSQDAWGQGVLNTEAF
TRBV6-1	13	TRBJ1-1	ASSEPWTGSAEAF
TRBV9	11	TRBJ1-2	ASSVVANYGYT
TRBV4-1	14	TRBJ1-2	ASSPPGGEANYGYT
TRBV10-1	9	TRBJ2-7	ASSDHYEQY
TRBV5-6	13	-	ASSLPGGSPYEQY
TRBV25-1	15	TRBJ1-6	ASSDSGRWVHNSPLH
TRBV25-1	11	TRBJ1-2	ASSEPGNYGYT
TRBV9	13	TRBJ2-3	ASGGSGSPADTQY
TRBV9	13	TRBJ1-2	ASSGLRDRGSGYT
TRBV7-9	15	TRBJ1-2	SSSSPQSASPGYGYT
TRBV28	13	TRBJ2-7	ASSSFGTGSYEQY
TRBV4-3	10	TRBJ2-2	ASSQGPGELF
TRBV5-5	13	TRBJ1-5	ASSLTFTGNQPQH
TRBV5-4	16	TRBJ2-3	ASGFFSGRAGGTDTQY
TRBV9	11	TRBJ1-4	ASSDRRGEKLF
TRBV29-1	11	TRBJ2-7	SVMLGSSYEQY
TRBV28	10	TRBJ2-5	ASSGLGETQY
TRBV18	11	TRBJ2-7	ASSRDGNYEQY
TRBV19	17	TRBJ2-2	ASKPEVGTGGQNTGELF
TRBV18	12	TRBJ2-6	ASSPLSGANVLT
TRBV5-1	14	TRBJ2-1	ASSQLTTGINNEQF
TRBV29-1	10	TRBJ2-7	SVVASSYEQY
TRBV12-2	11	TRBJ1-1	ASRLTLNTEAF
TRBV27	15	TRBJ2-1	ASSLSTGAGGPGEQF
TRBV6-5	13	TRBJ2-1	AAVRGLADPNEQF
TRBV5-4	12	TRBJ2-1	ASSPGEGRDEQF
TRBV19	14	TRBJ2-1	ASALSRGGAYNEQF
TRBV28	11	TRBJ2-7	ASSSGELGEQY
TRBV11-3	11	TRBJ2-5	ASSPTSGETQY
TRBV7-9	14	TRBJ2-7	ASSAHLPSAGYEQY